This entry concerns a single T cell receptor beta chain. The entry originates in a study of blood T cell repertoires in COVID-19. Looking at the study overall: There were acute and convalescent COVID-19 samples, and they came from the United States, Italy and Spain.

Sequencing was performed with immunoSEQ multiplex PCR; in TCRdb, only in-frame clones are kept and a portion is missing. The sample includes 200,000 to 250,000 clones, under 90% of them seen just once. The clonotype was recovered from an elderly woman with acute or convalescent COVID-19. Sequencing was carried out using peripheral blood.

CDR3 coding DNA: TGTGCCAGCAGCGTAGAGGGCGGGAGGGGGGATGAGCAGTTCTTC. Translation: CASSVEGGRGDEQFF. V usage is TRBV9 and J usage is TRBJ2-1; TRBD2 agrees at 9 bases. This CDR3 region has 15 residues. The germline gives CDR1 SGDLS, CDR2 YYNGEE. The J segment lost 8 bases and the V segment lost 0 bases, leaving 6 bases of the junction unmatched.